This TCR beta chain was sequenced in a study of blood T cell repertoires in COVID-19. Study-level information: In each case, the material was cDNA or gDNA derived from T cells, B-cell-depleted T cells, or PBMCs.

Profiling relied on immunoSEQ multiplex PCR, and the TCRdb table lists in-frame clones only, not all of them. The data contain about 120,000 clones, 60% to 80% of them singletons. V lost 5 bases and J lost 5, with 10 bases in between. CDR1 is MNHNY, CDR2 SVGAGI, per germline (reference sequence). The length of the CDR3 is 14 residues. The material sequenced was peripheral blood. The sequence came from a human donor in a cohort sampled during active COVID-19. The rearrangement links TRBV6-6 to TRBJ1-6, with D perhaps matching TRBD1 (5 bases). CDR3 DNA sequence: TGTGCCAGCAGTCAACCAGGGAATAATTCACCCCTCCACTTT. Translation gives CASSQPGNNSPLHF.